One sample yielded the 9 T cell receptor beta chains listed below, sequenced in a study of long-term antiretroviral therapy in people with HIV. Sequencing relied on immunoSEQ assay v3.0, run at survey level. Some clones are missing from TCRdb's copy, which holds only in-frame ones; the method was immunoSEQ multiplex PCR. This table holds fewer than 20,000 clones, 79% found once. The source was unsorted PBMCs, collected at the start of antiretroviral therapy. These receptors originate from a man younger than 45 with HIV.

The rearrangement uses TRBV28 and TRBJ1-1; unclear D gene. CDR3 length: 13 amino acids. V shed 3 bases and J shed 2 bases, with 7 bases lying between them. Germline-derived CDR1 and CDR2 are MDHEN and SYDVKM. This chain's CDR3 is CASSFEGNTEAFF. CDR3 DNA: TGTGCCAGCAGTTTTGAAGGAAACACTGAAGCTTTCTTT. The whole variable domain, remainder taken from reference TRBV28 and TRBJ1-1, is DVKVTQSSRYLVKRTGEKVFLECVQDMDHENMFWYRQDPGLGLRLIYFSYDVKMKEKGDIPEGYSVSREKKERFSLILESASTNQTSMYLCASSFEGNTEAFFGQGTRLTVV.

The chain uses TRBV28 and TRBJ2-2; D possibly corresponds to TRBD2 (6 bases). Germline-derived CDR1 and CDR2 are MDHEN and SYDVKM. This CDR3 has 15 amino acids. Trimming removed 6 bases from V and 4 bases from J, with 15 bases in between. The CDR3 loop is CASRPGTLITGELFF. Written as DNA, the CDR3 is TGTGCCAGCAGGCCCGGGACTCTGATCACCGGGGAGCTGTTTTTT.

This chain joins TRBV15 and TRBJ1-3; no firm D call. The CDR3 covers 11 residues. The V end lost 5 bases, the J end lost 8 bases, and 7 bases lay between the germline ends. Looked up from germline, CDR1 is LNHNV and CDR2 is YYDKDF (reference sequence). CDR3 amino acids: CATSDWDTIYF. The DNA for the CDR3 is TGTGCCACCAGCGACTGGGACACCATATATTTT.

As regards this clone: Other DNA sequences in this specimen translate into the identical CDR3. V usage is TRBV28 and J usage is TRBJ1-4; D is perhaps TRBD1 (5 bases). The CDR3 sequence is 15 residues long. CDR1 MDHEN and CDR2 SYDVKM come from the germline V gene. V lost 1 base to trimming and J lost 3 bases, with 9 bases between them. The CDR3, as DNA: TGTGCCAGCAGTTTATCGGGGGGACCTAATGAAAAACTGTTTTTT. Residues: CASSLSGGPNEKLFF.

This clone was recorded a few times. The CDR3 loop reads CAWSVVGVEQYF. CDR3 bases: TGTGCCTGGAGTGTCGTGGGGGTAGAGCAGTACTTC. The chain couples TRBV30 to TRBJ2-7; possibly TRBD1 or TRBD2 for D (5 bases each). V shed 0 bases and J shed 7 bases, with 10 bases lying between them. Germline CDR1 GTSNPN, CDR2 SVGIG (reference sequence). CDR3 size: 12 residues. Full variable domain (rest looked up from reference TRBV30 and TRBJ2-7): SQTIHQWPATLVQPVGSPLSLECTVEGTSNPNLYWYRQAAGRGLQLLFYSVGIGQISSEVPQNLSASRPQDRQFILSSKKLLLSDSGFYLCAWSVVGVEQYFGPGTRLTVT.

The V call is TRBV4-3, the J call TRBJ2-5, with 7 bases fitting TRBD2. After removal of 6 bases from V and 5 bases from J, the junction contained 12 bases not matched to a gene. The CDR3 is 15 amino acids. Germline CDR1 reads LGHNA; CDR2 reads YSLEER. CDR3 sequence reads: CASSAGVMFDETQYF. The CDR3 DNA reads TGCGCCAGCAGTGCGGGAGTGATGTTTGATGAGACCCAGTACTTC.

The chain couples TRBV5-1 to TRBJ2-2, with TRBD2 matching 9 bases. The CDR3 sequence is 16 residues long. Trimming cost V 6 bases and J 4 bases; bases outside gene matches: 10. Germline CDR1 and CDR2: SGHRS and YFSETQ. The CDR3 loop reads CASMGSASGTTGELFF. The CDR3 DNA reads as TGCGCCAGCATGGGGAGTGCTAGCGGGACCACCGGGGAGCTGTTTTTT.

This clone was detected a few times. This chain joins TRBV4-2 and TRBJ2-1; D remains unclear. Germline loops: CDR1 LGHNA, CDR2 YNFKEQ. CDR3 size: 12 residues. V was shortened by 3 bases and J by 6 bases, with 6 bases between the two germline ends. The CDR3 DNA is TGTGCCAGCAGCCACGTACCCAATGAGCAGTTCTTC. Protein product: CASSHVPNEQFF.

The chain employs TRBV18 and TRBJ2-1, with 9 nucleotides matching TRBD2. Germline trimming cut 1 base from V and 10 bases from J; bases unmatched to any gene: 8. The CDR3 is 15 residues long. Per germline, CDR1 KGHSH and CDR2 LQKENI. The CDR3 region has the DNA TGTGCCAGCTCACCACTAGCGGGGGCGCCTGGGGAGCAGTTCTTC. As protein: CASSPLAGAPGEQFF.